The rows below give T cell receptor beta chains drawn from one sample of a study of regulatory T cells in long-lasting Graves disease. TCRdb passed the multiplex PCR reads through MiXCR, listing each CDR3 protein once. The sample carries about 620,000 distinct CDR3 sequences, around 17% recorded once. These sequences were also reported in another study, on T cells in Graves' hyperthyroidism and ophthalmopathy.

The starting material was peripheral blood mononuclear cells (PBMCs), obtained at new diagnosis, from a patient treated with antithyroid drugs. The receptors were sampled from a woman in her twenties or thirties with Graves disease. Each CDR3 is given without its conserved first and last residue. The order of the fields is CDR3 length, clone size, V gene, CDR3 protein. Some rows have no size entry. The others give once, few or many, or a class for an expanded clone.

CDR3 length: 14; clone size: many; V gene: TRBV6-1; CDR3 protein: ASRLAGEGFVYEQY
CDR3 length: 11; clone size: once; V gene: TRBV30; CDR3 protein: AWRPGANSPLH
CDR3 length: 12; clone size: .; V gene: TRBV15; CDR3 protein: ATSTGGGGEKLF
CDR3 length: 13; clone size: many; V gene: TRBV28; CDR3 protein: ASRAGTSGGNEQF
CDR3 length: 14; clone size: many; V gene: TRBV24-1; CDR3 protein: ATSRQLAGARNEQF
CDR3 length: 15; clone size: .; V gene: TRBV30; CDR3 protein: AWRGGTGTKPYNEQF
CDR3 length: 11; clone size: .; V gene: TRBV30; CDR3 protein: AWRGQPNSPLH
CDR3 length: 12; clone size: once; V gene: TRBV6-1; CDR3 protein: ASRAGGSGYEQY
CDR3 length: 12; clone size: .; V gene: TRBV18; CDR3 protein: ASSPVGATDTQY
CDR3 length: 9; clone size: .; V gene: TRBV20-1; CDR3 protein: SASDYYEQY
CDR3 length: 12; clone size: many; V gene: TRBV12-3/TRBV12-4; CDR3 protein: ASSLGRLNTEAF
CDR3 length: 13; clone size: .; V gene: TRBV3-1; CDR3 protein: ASSHGQKVSYEQY
CDR3 length: 10; clone size: few; V gene: TRBV24-1; CDR3 protein: ATSDRGDTQY
CDR3 length: 12; clone size: .; V gene: TRBV10-3; CDR3 protein: AISLSLGEETQY
CDR3 length: 11; clone size: .; V gene: TRBV25-1; CDR3 protein: ASSDLGPDTQY
CDR3 length: 12; clone size: many; V gene: TRBV28; CDR3 protein: ASSLGGRAYGYT
CDR3 length: 10; clone size: .; V gene: TRBV19; CDR3 protein: ATSLAKNIQY
CDR3 length: 12; clone size: many; V gene: TRBV29-1; CDR3 protein: SVKGSGSTDTQY
CDR3 length: 12; clone size: many; V gene: TRBV5-1; CDR3 protein: ASFRGGATDTQY
CDR3 length: 15; clone size: few; V gene: TRBV3-1; CDR3 protein: ASSLETRIRAEYGYT
CDR3 length: 11; clone size: few; V gene: TRBV9; CDR3 protein: ASSASRVNEQF
CDR3 length: 14; clone size: many; V gene: TRBV7-9; CDR3 protein: ASSLPSGEPDGAQY
CDR3 length: 10; clone size: many; V gene: TRBV20-1; CDR3 protein: SATQGTQPQH
CDR3 length: 14; clone size: many; V gene: TRBV15; CDR3 protein: ATSRERDSSGNTIY
CDR3 length: 11; clone size: .; V gene: TRBV3-1; CDR3 protein: ASKGQMNTEAF
CDR3 length: 10; clone size: .; V gene: TRBV28; CDR3 protein: ASSTTIYGYT
CDR3 length: 9; clone size: many; V gene: TRBV6-1; CDR3 protein: ASRKAYEAF
CDR3 length: 12; clone size: many; V gene: TRBV2; CDR3 protein: ASKDRGGTDTQY
CDR3 length: 11; clone size: many; V gene: TRBV24-1; CDR3 protein: ATSDLVGNDYT
CDR3 length: 12; clone size: .; V gene: TRBV7-2; CDR3 protein: ASSPFSGTHEQY
CDR3 length: 13; clone size: many; V gene: TRBV28; CDR3 protein: ASSLWGPSRSPLH
CDR3 length: 12; clone size: many; V gene: TRBV28; CDR3 protein: ASSTQGAETEAF
CDR3 length: 11; clone size: many; V gene: TRBV28; CDR3 protein: ASIKGEPGELF
CDR3 length: 13; clone size: many; V gene: TRBV28; CDR3 protein: ASRPGQGSPNEQF
CDR3 length: 12; clone size: many; V gene: TRBV7-3; CDR3 protein: ASSLSGGRDTQY
CDR3 length: 13; clone size: few; V gene: TRBV6-5; CDR3 protein: ASGSGGHGANVLT
CDR3 length: 12; clone size: .; V gene: TRBV18; CDR3 protein: ASSPDASGNTIY
CDR3 length: 15; clone size: few; V gene: TRBV27; CDR3 protein: ASSLFSSPSGANVLT
CDR3 length: 14; clone size: few; V gene: TRBV15; CDR3 protein: ATSRGTWSSYNEQF
CDR3 length: 13; clone size: few; V gene: TRBV25-1; CDR3 protein: ASSAPPGQGHGYT
CDR3 length: 16; clone size: few; V gene: TRBV20-1; CDR3 protein: SARDSSGRAFGTGELF
CDR3 length: 12; clone size: few; V gene: TRBV28; CDR3 protein: ASTIPLASYEQY
CDR3 length: 11; clone size: few; V gene: TRBV7-3; CDR3 protein: ASSFGATDTQY
CDR3 length: 11; clone size: .; V gene: TRBV5-1; CDR3 protein: ASSFTGTTELF
CDR3 length: 11; clone size: many; V gene: TRBV5-6; CDR3 protein: ASRVGTTDTQY
CDR3 length: 13; clone size: .; V gene: TRBV27; CDR3 protein: ASMAAGQGDYEQY
CDR3 length: 13; clone size: few; V gene: TRBV7-9; CDR3 protein: ASSSGTGTFNEQF
CDR3 length: 11; clone size: many; V gene: TRBV29-1; CDR3 protein: SVVAGSSYEQY
CDR3 length: 11; clone size: many; V gene: TRBV30; CDR3 protein: AWTSVFGNTIY
CDR3 length: 12; clone size: many; V gene: TRBV29-1; CDR3 protein: SAAGTILGYEQY
CDR3 length: 11; clone size: many; V gene: TRBV2; CDR3 protein: ASRDRGGNIQY